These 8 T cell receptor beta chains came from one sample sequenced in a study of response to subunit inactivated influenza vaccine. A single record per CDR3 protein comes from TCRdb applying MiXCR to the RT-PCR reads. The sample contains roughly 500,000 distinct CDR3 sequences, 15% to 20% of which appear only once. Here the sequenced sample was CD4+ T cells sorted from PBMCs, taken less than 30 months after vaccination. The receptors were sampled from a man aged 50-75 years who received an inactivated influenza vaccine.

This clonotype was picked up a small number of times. CDR3 amino acids: CASSRYWGGSLNEQFF. The DNA for the CDR3 is TGTGCCAGCAGCCGGTATTGGGGGGGTAGTTTGAATGAGCAGTTCTTC. The rearrangement joins TRBV6-2 or TRBV6-3 to TRBJ2-1; 7 bases map to TRBD2. The length of the CDR3 is 16 residues. Germline CDR1 reads MNHEY; CDR2 reads SVGEGT. V lost 6 bases and J lost 7; bases outside the gene matches: 15.

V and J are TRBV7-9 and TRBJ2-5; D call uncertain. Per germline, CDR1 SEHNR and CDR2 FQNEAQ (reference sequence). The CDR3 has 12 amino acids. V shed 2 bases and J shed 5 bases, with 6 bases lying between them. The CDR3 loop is CASSLNTETQYF. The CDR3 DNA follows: TGTGCCAGCAGCTTAAATACGGAGACCCAGTACTTC.

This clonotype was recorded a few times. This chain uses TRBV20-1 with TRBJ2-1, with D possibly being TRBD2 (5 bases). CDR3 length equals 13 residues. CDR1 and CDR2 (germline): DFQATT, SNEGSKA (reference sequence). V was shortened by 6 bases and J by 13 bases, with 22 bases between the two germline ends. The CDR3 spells CSANDRSKRLQFF. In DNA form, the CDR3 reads TGCAGTGCAAACGATCGGAGCAAAAGACTACAGTTCTTC.

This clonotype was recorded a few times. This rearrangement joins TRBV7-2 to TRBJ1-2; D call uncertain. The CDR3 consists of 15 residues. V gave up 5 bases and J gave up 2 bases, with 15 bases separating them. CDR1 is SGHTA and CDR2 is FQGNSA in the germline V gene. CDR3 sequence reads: CASSPVFPANYGYTF. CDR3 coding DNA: TGTGCCAGCAGCCCGGTTTTTCCTGCGAACTATGGCTACACCTTC.

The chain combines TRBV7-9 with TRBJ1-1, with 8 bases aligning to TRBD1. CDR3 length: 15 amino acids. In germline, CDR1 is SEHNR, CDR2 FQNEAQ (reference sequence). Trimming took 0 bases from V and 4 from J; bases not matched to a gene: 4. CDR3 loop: CASSLAGQGGTEAFF. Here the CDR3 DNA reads TGTGCCAGCAGCTTAGCCGGACAGGGAGGCACTGAAGCTTTCTTT.

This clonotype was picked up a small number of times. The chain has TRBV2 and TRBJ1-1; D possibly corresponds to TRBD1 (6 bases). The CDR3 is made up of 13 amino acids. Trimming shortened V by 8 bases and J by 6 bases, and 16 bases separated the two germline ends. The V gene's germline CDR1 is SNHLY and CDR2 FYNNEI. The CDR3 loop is CASGGPRVPEAFF. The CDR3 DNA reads TGTGCCAGCGGGGGGCCCCGCGTACCTGAAGCTTTCTTT.

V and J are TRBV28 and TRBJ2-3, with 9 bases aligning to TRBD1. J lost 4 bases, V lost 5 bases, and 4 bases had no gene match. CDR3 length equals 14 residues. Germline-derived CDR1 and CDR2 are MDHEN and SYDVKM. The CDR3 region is CASSETGGPDTQYF. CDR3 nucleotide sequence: TGTGCCAGCAGTGAGACAGGGGGACCAGATACGCAGTATTTT.

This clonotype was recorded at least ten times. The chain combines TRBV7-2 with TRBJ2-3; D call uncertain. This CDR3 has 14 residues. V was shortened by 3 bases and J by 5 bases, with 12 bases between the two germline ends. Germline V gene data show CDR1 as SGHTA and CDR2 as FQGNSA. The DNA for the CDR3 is TGTGCCAGCAGCTTGGGCCGATCCTTAGATACGCAGTATTTT. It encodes CASSLGRSLDTQYF.